This TCR beta chain was captured in a study of T cell responses to AZD1222 COVID-19 vaccine. Looked up from germline, CDR1 is GTSNPN and CDR2 is SVGIG (reference sequence). The V end lost 0 bases, the J end lost 5 bases, and 16 bases lay between the germline ends. The CDR3 length is 15 residues. The table came from immunoSEQ multiplex PCR; TCRdb's copy has only in-frame clones and leaves some out. The sample includes roughly 270,000 clones, approximately 94% of them seen just once. The specimen comprised peripheral blood, sampled 28 days after the second AZD1222 dose. The chain recombines TRBV30 with TRBJ2-5; D possibly corresponds to TRBD2 (6 bases). This TCR derives from an adult who received the AZD1222 COVID-19 vaccine. The CDR3 nucleotides are TGTGCCTGGAGTGTGATCCGGGGGATTGGGGAGACCCAGTACTTC. Protein product: CAWSVIRGIGETQYF.